One sample yielded the 2 T cell receptor beta chains listed below, sequenced in a study of blood T cell repertoires in COVID-19. The repertoire was sequenced with immunoSEQ multiplex PCR; TCRdb's copy has only in-frame clones and lacks some. Found here are tens of thousands of clones, around 93% of them singletons; the top ten hold approximately 2.8%. Sequenced material: peripheral blood. The source is a man aged 45-60 years with acute or convalescent COVID-19.

The chain uses TRBV11-2 and TRBJ1-6; possibly TRBD1 for D (5 bases). The V and J ends lost 5 bases and 7 bases respectively, with 12 bases between them. Germline V CDR1 and CDR2: SGHAT, FQNNGV. This CDR3 has 14 residues. The CDR3 region has the DNA TGTGCCAGCAGCAGAAGGGACTTAAATTCACCCCTCCACTTT. Amino acids: CASSRRDLNSPLHF.

The gene calls are TRBV4-1 and TRBJ1-2; TRBD1 aligns across 10 bases. CDR3 length equals 14 residues. Germline values: CDR1 MGHRA, CDR2 YSYEKL. The V and J ends lost 0 bases and 5 bases, in that order; junction bases with no gene match: 0. CDR3 residues: CASSQEGQGYGYTF. The DNA of the CDR3 is TGCGCCAGCAGCCAAGAGGGACAGGGGTATGGCTACACCTTC.